This section outlines one T cell receptor (beta chain) sequence together with its context. The antigen is undetermined. The sample is drawn from a study of T cell responses to AZD1222 COVID-19 vaccine. Across the whole study: Second-dose groups at about 4 or about 12 weeks were pooled. Study observations and caveats: It should be noted that donors were predominantly white British and more often female, and clonal diversity was possibly underestimated. Samples come after the peak T cell response, not at day 14. At study baseline, merely over 5 AZD1222 recipients were seropositive.

Profiled with immunoSEQ multiplex PCR; TCRdb holds only in-frame clones, not every one. The sample has about 150,000 clones, over 90% seen once. The V gene's germline CDR1 is SGHTA and CDR2 FQGNSA. Trimming pared 1 base from V and 7 bases from J, leaving 7 bases between. The CDR3 length is 13 residues. The clonotype comes from an adult in good health. Sequences were derived from peripheral blood, sampled on day 0 of AZD1222 vaccination. The chain carries TRBV7-2 and TRBJ2-2, with D unclear. Here the CDR3 DNA reads TGTGCCAGCAGCTTAGGCCCTGGCGGGGAGCTGTTTTTT. It is translated as CASSLGPGGELFF.